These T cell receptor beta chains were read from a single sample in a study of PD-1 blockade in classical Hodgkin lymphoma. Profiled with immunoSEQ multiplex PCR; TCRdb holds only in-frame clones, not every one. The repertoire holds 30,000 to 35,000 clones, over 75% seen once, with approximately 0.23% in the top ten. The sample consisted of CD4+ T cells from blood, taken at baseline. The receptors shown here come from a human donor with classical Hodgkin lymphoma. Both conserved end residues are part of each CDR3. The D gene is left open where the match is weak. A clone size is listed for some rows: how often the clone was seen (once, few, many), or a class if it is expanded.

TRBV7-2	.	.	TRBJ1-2	CASSLEGGAGYGYTF	TGTGCCAGCAGCTTAGAAGGGGGGGCTGGCTATGGCTACACCTTC
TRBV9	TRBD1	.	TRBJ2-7	CASSVGLGTGVPTYEQYF	TGTGCCAGCAGCGTAGGACTGGGGACAGGGGTACCTACCTACGAGCAGTACTTC
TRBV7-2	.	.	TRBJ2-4	CASSLYFGNIQYF	TGTGCCAGCAGCTTATATTTCGGTAACATTCAGTACTTC
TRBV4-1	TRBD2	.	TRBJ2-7	CASSQVAGSGGSPYEQYF	TGCGCCAGCAGCCAAGTTGCCGGTTCTGGCGGGAGCCCCTACGAGCAGTACTTC
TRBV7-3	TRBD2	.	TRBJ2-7	CASSLKGLAGTTGEQYF	TGTGCCAGCAGCTTAAAAGGACTAGCGGGAACCACGGGCGAGCAGTACTTC
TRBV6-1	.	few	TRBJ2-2	CASQPETANTGELFF	TGTGCCAGCCAGCCCGAGACGGCGAACACCGGGGAGCTGTTTTTT
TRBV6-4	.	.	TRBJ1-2	CASSARFGGLFYTF	TGTGCCAGCAGTGCCCGGTTCGGCGGACTCTTCTACACCTTC
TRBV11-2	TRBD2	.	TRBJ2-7	CASKILAGGPMGYEQYF	TGTGCCAGCAAGATTCTAGCGGGAGGGCCCATGGGCTACGAGCAGTACTTC
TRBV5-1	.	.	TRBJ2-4	CASSLDPGIAKNIQYF	TGCGCCAGCAGCTTGGATCCAGGGATAGCCAAAAACATTCAGTACTTC
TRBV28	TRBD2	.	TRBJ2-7	CASSLSSGRAYEQYF	TGTGCCAGCAGTTTATCTAGCGGGAGGGCCTACGAGCAGTACTTC
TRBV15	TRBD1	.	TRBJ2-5	CATSRDAGTGYFQETQYF	TGTGCCACCAGCAGAGACGCCGGGACAGGGTATTTCCAAGAGACCCAGTACTTC
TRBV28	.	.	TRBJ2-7	CASSFLGAQGYEQYF	TGTGCCAGCAGTTTCTTAGGGGCTCAGGGGTACGAGCAGTACTTC
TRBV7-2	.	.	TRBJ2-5	CASSLGVLETQYF	TGTGCCAGCAGCTTAGGAGTCCTGGAGACCCAGTACTTC
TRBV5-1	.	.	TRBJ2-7	CASSLDPRTYEQYF	TGCGCCAGCAGCTTGGACCCGAGAACCTACGAGCAGTACTTC
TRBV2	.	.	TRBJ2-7	CASSEAGGIPAYEQYF	TGTGCCAGCAGTGAAGCGGGGGGAATTCCTGCCTACGAGCAGTACTTC
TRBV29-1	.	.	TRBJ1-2	CSVGGAGYGYTF	TGCAGCGTGGGGGGGGCCGGCTATGGCTACACCTTC
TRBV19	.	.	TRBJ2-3	CASTRLAGAKADTQYF	TGTGCCAGTACCCGCCTGGCGGGGGCCAAAGCAGATACGCAGTATTTT
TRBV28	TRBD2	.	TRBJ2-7	CASSQPSGDEQYF	TGTGCCAGCAGCCAGCCTAGCGGGGACGAGCAGTACTTC
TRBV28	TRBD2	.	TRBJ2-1	CASSLPLAGGVGEQFF	TGTGCCAGCAGTTTACCACTAGCGGGAGGGGTCGGTGAGCAGTTCTTC
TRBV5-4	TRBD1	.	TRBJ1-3	CASSLQGTNGNTIYF	TGTGCCAGCAGCTTACAGGGGACTAATGGAAACACCATATATTTT
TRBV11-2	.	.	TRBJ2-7	CASSFVMSSPPYEQYF	TGTGCCAGCAGCTTTGTTATGTCCTCTCCCCCCTACGAGCAGTACTTC
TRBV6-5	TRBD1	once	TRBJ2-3	CASRATGGTDTQYF	TGTGCCAGCAGGGCAACAGGGGGAACAGATACGCAGTATTTT
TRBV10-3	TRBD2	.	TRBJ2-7	CAISGRRLAGEGEQYF	TGTGCCATCAGTGGACGGAGGCTAGCGGGAGAGGGGGAGCAGTACTTC
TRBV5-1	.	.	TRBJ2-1	CASSPGRGNNEQFF	TGCGCCAGCAGCCCCGGACGGGGAAACAATGAGCAGTTCTTC
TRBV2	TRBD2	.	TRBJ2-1	CASRETSGPYNEQFF	TGTGCCAGCAGGGAGACTAGCGGGCCTTACAATGAGCAGTTCTTC
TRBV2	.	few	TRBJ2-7	CASSASYEQYF	TGTGCCAGCAGTGCGTCCTACGAGCAGTACTTC
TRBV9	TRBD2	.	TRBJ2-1	CASSVAAQGTSVYNEQFF	TGTGCCAGCAGCGTAGCCGCCCAAGGGACTAGCGTTTACAATGAGCAGTTCTTC
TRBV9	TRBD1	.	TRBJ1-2	CASSVGDRVHYGYTF	TGTGCCAGCAGCGTAGGGGACAGGGTCCACTATGGCTACACCTTC
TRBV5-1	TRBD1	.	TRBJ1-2	CASSPPGAGGSGYGYTF	TGCGCCAGCAGCCCCCCTGGGGCAGGGGGCAGTGGCTATGGCTACACCTTC
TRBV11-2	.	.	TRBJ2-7	CASSLDVLAGEQYF	TGTGCCAGCAGCTTAGATGTTTTGGCTGGCGAGCAGTACTTC
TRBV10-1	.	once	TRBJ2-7	CASSDSRGQYF	TGCGCCAGCAGTGACAGCCGTGGGCAGTACTTC
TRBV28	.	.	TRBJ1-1	CASSLFRGNTEAFF	TGTGCCAGCAGTTTATTCAGGGGGAACACTGAAGCTTTCTTT
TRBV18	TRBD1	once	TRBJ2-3	CASHRGGDTQYF	TGTGCCAGTCACAGGGGTGGAGATACGCAGTATTTT
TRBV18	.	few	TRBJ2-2	CASVGAGELFF	TGTGCGTCCGTCGGTGCGGGGGAGCTGTTTTTT
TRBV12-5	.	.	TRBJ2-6	CASGLVSVELGANVLTF	TGTGCTAGTGGTTTGGTAAGTGTGGAGCTTGGGGCCAACGTCCTGACTTTC
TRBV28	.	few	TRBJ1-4	CASSLNPTREKLFF	TGTGCCAGCAGTTTAAATCCTACAAGGGAAAAACTGTTTTTT
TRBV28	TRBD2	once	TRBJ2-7	CAWAGGVGPYEQYF	TGTGCCTGGGCGGGGGGGGTTGGTCCCTACGAGCAGTACTTC
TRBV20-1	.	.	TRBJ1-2	CSARGAGGYTF	TGCAGTGCTAGAGGTGCCGGCGGCTACACCTTC
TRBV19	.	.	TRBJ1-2	CASTQSSYGLLDGYTF	TGTGCCAGTACCCAATCGAGCTACGGCCTTTTAGATGGCTACACCTTC
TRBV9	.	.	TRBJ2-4	CASSGPLDLAKNIQYF	TGTGCCAGCAGCGGGCCTCTTGACTTAGCCAAAAACATTCAGTACTTC
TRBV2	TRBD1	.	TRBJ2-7	CAMGTGGASYEQYF	TGTGCCATGGGGACAGGGGGCGCGTCCTACGAGCAGTACTTC
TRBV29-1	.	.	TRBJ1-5	CSVADGVLGNQPQHF	TGCAGCGTGGCGGACGGGGTTTTGGGCAATCAGCCCCAGCATTTT
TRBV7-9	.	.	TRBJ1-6	CASSLEGRVNSPLHF	TGTGCCAGCAGCTTAGAGGGACGGGTTAATTCACCCCTCCACTTT
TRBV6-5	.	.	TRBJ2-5	CASSSPAGKYQETQYF	TGTGCCAGCAGTTCACCGGCGGGGAAGTACCAAGAGACCCAGTACTTC
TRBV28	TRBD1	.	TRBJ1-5	CASSPFQGGQPQHF	TGTGCCAGCAGTCCCTTCCAGGGGGGTCAGCCCCAGCATTTT
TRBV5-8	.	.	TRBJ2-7	CASLGPPGEQYF	TGTGCCAGCTTGGGGCCTCCGGGGGAGCAGTACTTC
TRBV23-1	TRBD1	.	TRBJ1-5	CASSQSGGQPQHF	TGCGCCAGCAGTCAATCAGGGGGCCAGCCCCAGCATTTT
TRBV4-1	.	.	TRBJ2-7	CASSQDGVLAREQYF	TGCGCCAGCAGCCAAGATGGCGTGTTAGCGAGAGAGCAGTACTTC
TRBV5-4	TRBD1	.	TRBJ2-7	CASSRDPGTVSYEQYF	TGTGCCAGCAGCAGGGATCCCGGGACAGTTTCCTACGAGCAGTACTTC
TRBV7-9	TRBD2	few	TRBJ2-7	CASSLGLADPYEQYF	TGTGCCAGCAGCTTAGGACTAGCGGATCCCTACGAGCAGTACTTC
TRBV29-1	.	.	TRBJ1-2	CSDKGVEGYTF	TGCAGCGATAAAGGGGTAGAAGGCTACACCTTC
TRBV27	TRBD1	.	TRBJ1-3	CASSLTWDRANTIYF	TGTGCCAGCAGTTTAACATGGGACAGGGCCAACACCATATATTTT
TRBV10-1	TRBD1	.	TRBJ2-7	CASSKTGGANEQYF	TGCGCCAGCAGTAAAACAGGGGGCGCTAACGAGCAGTACTTC
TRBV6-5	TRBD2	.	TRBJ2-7	CASRSGAYYEQYF	TGTGCCAGCAGGAGCGGGGCCTACTACGAGCAGTACTTC
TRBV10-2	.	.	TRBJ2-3	CASSESSQGPFSTDTQYF	TGCGCCAGCAGTGAGTCCTCACAGGGACCCTTTAGCACAGATACGCAGTATTTT
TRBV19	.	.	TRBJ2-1	CASSIQAETSNEQFF	TGTGCCAGTAGTATACAGGCCGAAACATCCAATGAGCAGTTCTTC
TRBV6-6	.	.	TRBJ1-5	CASSQGQWGFNQPQHF	TGTGCCAGCAGCCAGGGACAATGGGGGTTCAATCAGCCCCAGCATTTT